The 23 T cell receptor beta chains below come from one sample, sequenced in a study of identical twins. Using its own MiXCR run on the 5' RACE reads, TCRdb lists one record per CDR3 protein. The sample has about 700,000 distinct CDR3 sequences, 5.5% to 6.5% seen once. The specimen was naive T cells sorted from blood. The origin of the receptors is a man between 18 and 29 years old in good health.

This rearrangement joins TRBV10-3 to TRBJ2-3; TRBD1 agrees at 8 bases. CDR3 length: 15 amino acids. Trimming at V came to 3 bases and at J to 2 bases, leaving 4 bases not matched to a gene. Per the germline V gene, CDR1 is ENHRY and CDR2 is SYGVKD. CDR3 DNA sequence: TGTGCCATCAGTGACGGACAGGGAAACACAGATACGCAGTATTTT. Translated: CAISDGQGNTDTQYF.

This clonotype was found a few times. V and J are TRBV5-4 and TRBJ1-3; no clear D gene. CDR3 length: 15 amino acids. The germline gives CDR1 SGHNT, CDR2 YYREEE (reference sequence). V was shortened by 2 bases and J by 0 bases, with 9 bases between the two germline ends. In DNA, the CDR3 is TGTGCCAGCAGCTTCTTTCTTCCCTCTGGAAACACCATATATTTT. Amino acid sequence: CASSFFLPSGNTIYF.

The chain combines TRBV28 with TRBJ2-3; TRBD2 agrees at 10 bases. Germline V gene sequence: CDR1 MDHEN, CDR2 SYDVKM. This CDR3 has 17 amino acids. The ends lost 5 bases at V and 3 bases at J; junction bases unmatched: 11. CDR3 DNA sequence: TGTGCCAGCAGTGCCCTTCGGCTAGCGGGAGATACAGATACGCAGTATTTT. Translating it yields CASSALRLAGDTDTQYF.

The sample holds a few counts of this clonotype. The rearrangement joins TRBV6-2 or TRBV6-3 to TRBJ1-1, with D perhaps TRBD1 (5 bases). The CDR3 has 15 amino acids. The V end lost 4 bases, the J end lost 1 base, and 13 bases lay between the germline ends. CDR1 is MNHEY, CDR2 SVGEGT, per germline. The CDR3 coding sequence is TGTGCCAGCAGTTCTCCGCGTGGACAGAACACTGAAGCTTTCTTT. Protein sequence: CASSSPRGQNTEAFF.

This chain uses TRBV7-6 with TRBJ2-2; perhaps TRBD1 as D (6 bases). V dropped 2 bases and J dropped 2 bases, with 18 bases sitting between them. Germline values: CDR1 SGHVS, CDR2 FNYEAQ. The CDR3 has 18 residues. The chain's CDR3 is CASSLLGSQGPNTGELFF. In nucleotides, the CDR3 is TGTGCCAGCAGCTTATTGGGCTCACAGGGCCCAAACACCGGGGAGCTGTTTTTT. Based on the CDR3 plus reference TRBV7-6 and TRBJ2-2, the full variable domain is GAGVSQSPRYKVTKRGQDVALRCDPISGHVSLYWYRQALGQGPEFLTYFNYEAQQDKSGLPNDRFSAERPEGSISTLTIQRTEQRDSAMYRCASSLLGSQGPNTGELFFGEGSRLTVL.

The chain combines TRBV12-3 or TRBV12-4 with TRBJ2-3; 8 bases map to TRBD2. V was clipped by 6 bases and J by 3 bases; unmatched bases: 8. This CDR3 is built from 15 residues. The CDR3, as DNA: TGTGCCAGCAGCCACTGGCCGGGAGGGACAGATACGCAGTATTTT. This encodes CASSHWPGGTDTQYF.

The chain combines TRBV24-1 with TRBJ2-2; D call uncertain. The germline CDR1 and CDR2 sequences are KGHDR and SFDVKD. The CDR3 has 11 amino acids. V was cut by 7 bases and J by 8 bases, with 7 bases left in between. The CDR3 DNA sequence: TGTGCCACCAGGGATAGGGGGGAGCTGTTTTTT. Amino acid sequence: CATRDRGELFF.

J is TRBJ2-7 and V is TRBV18, with D possibly TRBD1 on 5 matching bases. The germline V and J ends were trimmed by 1 base and 2 bases, with 12 bases remaining between them. The CDR3 has 15 residues. Germline lookup yields CDR1 KGHSH and CDR2 LQKENI. The CDR3 DNA reads as TGTGCCAGCTCACCACAAGGGGCGACAGCCTACGAGCAGTACTTC. This translates into CASSPQGATAYEQYF.

V and J are TRBV7-9 and TRBJ2-7; the D gene is possibly TRBD2 (5 bases). Trimming took off 5 bases at V and 1 base at J, with 12 bases between the two ends. CDR3 length: 14 amino acids. Germline-derived CDR1 and CDR2 are SEHNR and FQNEAQ (reference sequence). The CDR3 protein is CASSPGGFSYEQYF. In DNA, the CDR3 is TGTGCCAGCAGCCCAGGAGGTTTTTCCTACGAGCAGTACTTC.

This clonotype was observed a handful of times. The CDR3 is CASSPGTLRRQETQYF. CDR3 nucleotide sequence: TGTGCCAGCAGTCCCGGGACACTACGTAGACAAGAGACCCAGTACTTC. The rearrangement links TRBV6-1 to TRBJ2-5; a weak D match, TRBD1 (6 bases). CDR1 MNHNS and CDR2 SASEGT come from the germline V gene. The germline V and J ends were trimmed by 5 bases and 2 bases, with 18 bases remaining between them. The CDR3 totals 16 residues.

CDR3 sequence reads: CASSSPDRFYEQYF. CDR3 sequence (DNA): TGTGCCAGCAGCTCACCGGACAGATTCTACGAGCAGTACTTC. This chain uses TRBV7-2 with TRBJ2-7, with D tentatively TRBD1 (6 bases). The CDR3 spans 14 residues. CDR1 is SGHTA and CDR2 is FQGNSA in the germline V gene. V was shortened by 4 bases and J by 3 bases, with 13 bases between the two germline ends. Variable domain in full (rest from reference TRBV7-2 and TRBJ2-7): GAGVSQSPSNKVTEKGKDVELRCDPISGHTALYWYRQSLGQGLEFLIYFQGNSAPDKSGLPSDRFSAERTGGSVSTLTIQRTQQEDSAVYLCASSSPDRFYEQYFGPGTRLTVT.

Ten or more counts support this clonotype. The chain has TRBV24-1 and TRBJ2-1; TRBD2 matches 14 bases. V lost 8 bases and J lost 5; bases outside the gene matches: 1. CDR3 size: 14 residues. CDR1 and CDR2 (germline): KGHDR, SFDVKD. For the CDR3, the DNA is TGTGCCACCAAGGGACTAGCGGGGGACAATGAGCAGTTCTTC. Residues: CATKGLAGDNEQFF.

This clonotype was observed many times. The chain is built from TRBV20-1 and TRBJ2-3; D could derive from TRBD1 or TRBD2 (5 bases each). CDR1 is DFQATT, CDR2 SNEGSKA, per germline (reference sequence). V gave up 5 bases and J gave up 2 bases, with 20 bases separating them. There are 16 residues in the CDR3. CDR3 protein: CSAFNRDAYATDTQYF. As DNA, the CDR3 is TGCAGTGCTTTTAACCGGGACGCCTATGCCACAGATACGCAGTATTTT.

The table lists this clonotype with a few counts. The chain is built from TRBV12-3 or TRBV12-4 and TRBJ2-7, with 11 positions matching TRBD1. V lost 4 bases and J lost 3; bases outside the gene matches: 5. CDR3 size: 15 residues. The CDR3 DNA is TGTGCCAGCAGTTCCGGGACAGGGGGTTTCTACGAGCAGTACTTC. This encodes CASSSGTGGFYEQYF.

This clonotype was seen repeatedly, ten times or more. The chain has TRBV21-1 and TRBJ2-1; the D call TRBD2 from the table was never checked on the DNA. TRBV21-1 is designated a pseudogene. The CDR3 length is 18 residues. The CDR3 coding sequence is TGTGCCAGCAGCAAGAGAATACTAGCGGGAGGGAATTGGGATGAGCAGTTCTTC. Residues: CASSKRILAGGNWDEQFF.

Concerning this clonotype: Sequence at one end of the junction differs from germline and may be a read error. The chain joins TRBV5-5 to TRBJ1-5; TRBD1 matches at 7 bases. The CDR3 consists of 14 residues. Germline V gene sequence: CDR1 SGHKS, CDR2 YYEKEE (reference sequence). The CDR3 DNA sequence: TGTGCCAGCAGCTTGAACAGGGGTGGGCAGCCCCAGCTTTTT. Its translation is CASSLNRGGQPQLF.

This clonotype was observed a handful of times. The J gene is TRBJ1-1, the V gene TRBV6-1; the match to TRBD1 covers 9 bases. V was pared by 6 bases and J by 10 bases, with 9 bases of the junction left unmatched. CDR1 and CDR2 (germline): MNHNS, SASEGT. There are 13 residues in the CDR3. Here the CDR3 reads CASRRGTGRAAFF. For the CDR3, the DNA is TGTGCCAGCAGGCGTGGGACAGGGAGAGCAGCTTTCTTT.

This clonotype was recorded at least ten times. Its ends do not fully match the called genes, so a read error is possible. Written as DNA, the CDR3 is TGCGCCAGCAGCTCCACGGTAAATGAATTGGATTTT. It codes for CASSSTVNELDF. The chain couples TRBV5-1 to TRBJ1-1, with unresolved D. Germline CDR1 and CDR2: SGHRS and YFSETQ. The CDR3 runs to 12 residues.

The chain recombines TRBV29-1 with TRBJ2-5; TRBD1 is a possible D gene (5 bases). CDR1 is SQVTM and CDR2 is ANQGSEA in the germline V gene. This CDR3 comprises 12 residues. The V gene lost 6 bases and the J gene lost 4 bases, with 12 bases spanning the gap. The CDR3 coding sequence is TGCAGCGTGAGGCATGGGGCAGAGACCCAGTACTTC. It encodes CSVRHGAETQYF. The variable domain in full, completed from reference TRBV29-1 and TRBJ2-5, reads SAVISQKPSRDICQRGTSLTIQCQVDSQVTMMFWYRQQPGQSLTLIATANQGSEATYESGFVIDKFPISRPNLTFSTLTVSNMSPEDSSIYLCSVRHGAETQYFGPGTRLLVL.

The V gene is TRBV6-5, the J gene TRBJ2-4, with D perhaps assigned TRBD1 or TRBD2 (5 bases each). Germline V gene sequence: CDR1 MNHEY, CDR2 SVGAGI. The CDR3 sequence is 14 residues long. The V and J ends lost 0 bases and 8 bases respectively, with 11 bases between them. This CDR3 is CASSYSPGADIQYF. CDR3 nucleotides: TGTGCCAGCAGTTACTCGCCCGGGGCGGACATTCAGTACTTC.

The chain employs TRBV10-3 and TRBJ2-1; perhaps TRBD2 as D (5 bases). From germline, CDR1 is ENHRY and CDR2 SYGVKD. The CDR3 spans 15 residues. Trimming removed 2 bases from V and 0 bases from J, with 8 bases in between. As DNA, the CDR3 is TGTGCCATCAGTGAGGCCCGGGACTCCTACAATGAGCAGTTCTTC. Amino acid sequence: CAISEARDSYNEQFF.

The chain links TRBV7-2 to TRBJ2-1, with D possibly TRBD1 on 7 matching bases. Germline V gene sequence: CDR1 SGHTA, CDR2 FQGNSA. The CDR3 totals 13 residues. V shed 11 bases and J shed 8 bases, with 19 bases lying between them. The CDR3 loop is CAAGSRGRYEQFF. CDR3 coding DNA: TGTGCCGCCGGCTCCAGGGGGAGGTATGAGCAGTTCTTC.

This clonotype was picked up a small number of times. This rearrangement joins TRBV3-1 to TRBJ2-7; 8 positions agree with TRBD2. Germline V gene sequence: CDR1 LGHDT, CDR2 YNNKEL (reference sequence). V lost 0 bases, J lost 6 bases, and 7 bases stayed unmatched. The length of the CDR3 is 15 residues. CDR3 in DNA: TGTGCCAGCAGCCAAGACATGCGCGGGAGGACCGAGCAGTACGTC. It is translated as CASSQDMRGRTEQYV.